This T cell receptor beta chain was retrieved from a study of human T cells and chemical hapten exposure. Across the whole study: Per-sample variation in TCR yield stemmed mainly from small pooled library volume differences.

Time point reported: pre-sensitization, week 0. Documented treatment: therapeutic diphenylcyclopropenone sensitization with weekly scalp DPC. TCRdb processed the RACE reads anew with MiXCR; each CDR3 protein has one entry. The table includes tens of thousands of distinct CDR3 sequences, over 9.5% detected once. The CDR3 runs to 14 residues. V lost 6 bases, J lost 2 bases, and 14 bases lay in between. The V gene's germline CDR1 is MNHEY and CDR2 SVGEGT. This clonotype was found a few times. The specimen was whole blood, collected in connection with sensitization to the hapten diphenylcyclopropenone (DPC). The rearrangement links TRBV6-2 or TRBV6-3 to TRBJ2-7; no clear D. This clonotype was obtained from a woman between 45 and 60 years old with alopecia areata. Some clones in this sample may be carry-over from other donors' samples. The CDR3: CASRPGPRPYEQYF. Written as DNA, the CDR3 is TGTGCCAGCAGACCCGGGCCGCGTCCCTACGAGCAGTACTTC.